This T cell receptor (beta chain) originates from a study of cytomegalovirus exposure and HLA in healthy donors. Study-level results: In vitro confirmation showed a few CMV-associated chains to be CMV antigen specific. According to a subsequent analysis, TCR clusters identified in the first cohort showed a tendency to co-occur across the 120 or so validation repertoires.

Sequencing was performed with immunoSEQ multiplex PCR; in TCRdb, only in-frame clones are kept and a portion is missing. The sample has 68,000 or so clones, approximately 90% seen once. A word on this clone: What it binds is not known.

After removal of 4 bases from V and 6 bases from J, the junction contained 8 bases not matched to a gene. Per germline, CDR1 SGHTA and CDR2 FQGTGA. This CDR3 is 18 amino acids long. J is TRBJ2-2 and V is TRBV7-3; 16 nucleotides align to TRBD2. This TCR was sampled from a man between 18 and 29 years old in good health and CMV-seronegative. Sequencing input: PBMCs. CDR3 coding DNA: TGTGCCAGCAGCTCTGTCCCCGGGACTAGCGGGGGGGCCGGGGAGCTGTTTTTT. Protein sequence: CASSSVPGTSGGAGELFF. The full variable domain, with the rest looked up from reference TRBV7-3 and TRBJ2-2, is GAGVSQTPSNKVTEKGKYVELRCDPISGHTALYWYRQSLGQGPEFLIYFQGTGAADDSGLPNDRFFAVRPEGSVSTLKIQRTERGDSAVYLCASSSVPGTSGGAGELFFGEGSRLTVL.